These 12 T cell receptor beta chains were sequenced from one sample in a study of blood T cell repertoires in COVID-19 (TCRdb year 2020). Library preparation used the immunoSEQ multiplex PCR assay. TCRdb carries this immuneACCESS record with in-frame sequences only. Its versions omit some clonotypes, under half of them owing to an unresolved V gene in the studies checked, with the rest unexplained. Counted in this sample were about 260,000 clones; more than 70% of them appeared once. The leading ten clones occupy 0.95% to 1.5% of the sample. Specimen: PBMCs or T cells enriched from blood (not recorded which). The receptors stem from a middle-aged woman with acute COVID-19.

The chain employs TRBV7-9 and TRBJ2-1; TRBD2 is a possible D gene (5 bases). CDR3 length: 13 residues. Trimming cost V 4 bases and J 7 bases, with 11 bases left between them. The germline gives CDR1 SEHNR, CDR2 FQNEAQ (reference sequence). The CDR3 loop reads CASSSSGTNEQFF. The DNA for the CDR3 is TGTGCCAGCAGCTCCTCGGGAACGAATGAGCAGTTCTTC. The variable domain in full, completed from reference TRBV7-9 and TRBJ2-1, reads DTGVSQNPRHKITKRGQNVTFRCDPISEHNRLYWYRQTLGQGPEFLTYFQNEAQLEKSRLLSDRFSAERPKGSFSTLEIQRTEQGDSAMYLCASSSSGTNEQFFGPGTRLTVL.

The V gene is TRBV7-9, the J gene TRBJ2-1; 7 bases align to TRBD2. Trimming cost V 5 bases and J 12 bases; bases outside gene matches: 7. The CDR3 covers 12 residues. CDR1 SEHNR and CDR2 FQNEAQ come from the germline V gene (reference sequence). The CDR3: CASSRLALGQFF. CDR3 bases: TGTGCCAGCAGCCGACTAGCCTTAGGGCAGTTCTTC.

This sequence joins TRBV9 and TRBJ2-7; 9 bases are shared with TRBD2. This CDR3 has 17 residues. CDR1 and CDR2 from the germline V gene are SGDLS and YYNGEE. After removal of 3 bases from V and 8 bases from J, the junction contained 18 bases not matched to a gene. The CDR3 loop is CASSADGVAGARMKQYF. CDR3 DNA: TGTGCCAGCAGCGCCGACGGAGTAGCGGGAGCAAGGATGAAGCAGTACTTC. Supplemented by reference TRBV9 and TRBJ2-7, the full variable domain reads DSGVTQTPKHLITATGQRVTLRCSPRSGDLSVYWYQQSLDQGLQFLIQYYNGEERAKGNILERFSAQQFPDLHSELNLSSLELGDSALYFCASSADGVAGARMKQYFGPGTRLTVT.

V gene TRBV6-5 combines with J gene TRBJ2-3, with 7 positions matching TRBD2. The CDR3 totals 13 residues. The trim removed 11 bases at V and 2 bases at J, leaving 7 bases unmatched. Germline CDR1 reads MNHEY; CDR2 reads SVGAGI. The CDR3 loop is CAAAGTDTDTQYF. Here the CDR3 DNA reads TGTGCCGCAGCGGGGACGGACACAGATACGCAGTATTTT.

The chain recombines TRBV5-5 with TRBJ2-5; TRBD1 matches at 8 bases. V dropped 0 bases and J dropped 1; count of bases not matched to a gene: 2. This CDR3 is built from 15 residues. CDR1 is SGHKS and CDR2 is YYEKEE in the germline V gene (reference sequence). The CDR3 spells CASSLVGQGQETQYF. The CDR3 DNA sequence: TGTGCCAGCAGCTTGGTAGGACAGGGCCAAGAGACCCAGTACTTC.

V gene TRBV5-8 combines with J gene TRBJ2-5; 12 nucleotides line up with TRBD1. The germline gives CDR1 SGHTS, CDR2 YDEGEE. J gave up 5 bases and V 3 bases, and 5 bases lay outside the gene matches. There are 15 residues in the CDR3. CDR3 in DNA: TGTGCCAGCAGCTCCGGGACAGGGGGCCAGGAGACCCAGTACTTC. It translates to CASSSGTGGQETQYF.

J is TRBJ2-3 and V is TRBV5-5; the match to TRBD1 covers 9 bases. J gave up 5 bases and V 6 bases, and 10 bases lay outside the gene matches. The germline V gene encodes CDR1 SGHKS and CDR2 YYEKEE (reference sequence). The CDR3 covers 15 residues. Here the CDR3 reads CASTFRDRERDTQYF. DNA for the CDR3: TGTGCCAGCACCTTCCGGGACAGGGAGCGAGATACGCAGTATTTT.

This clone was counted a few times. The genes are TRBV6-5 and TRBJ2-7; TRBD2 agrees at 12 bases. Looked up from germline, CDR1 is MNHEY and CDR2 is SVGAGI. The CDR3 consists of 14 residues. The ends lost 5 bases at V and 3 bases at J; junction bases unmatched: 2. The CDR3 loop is CASSRGLAGYEQYV. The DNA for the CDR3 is TGTGCCAGCAGTCGGGGACTAGCGGGCTACGAGCAGTACGTC.

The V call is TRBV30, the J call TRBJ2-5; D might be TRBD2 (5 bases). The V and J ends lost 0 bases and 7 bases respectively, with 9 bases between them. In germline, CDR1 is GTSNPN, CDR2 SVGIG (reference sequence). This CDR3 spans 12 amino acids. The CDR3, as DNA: TGTGCCTGGAGTGTGACGGCGGGGACCCAGTACTTC. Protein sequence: CAWSVTAGTQYF.

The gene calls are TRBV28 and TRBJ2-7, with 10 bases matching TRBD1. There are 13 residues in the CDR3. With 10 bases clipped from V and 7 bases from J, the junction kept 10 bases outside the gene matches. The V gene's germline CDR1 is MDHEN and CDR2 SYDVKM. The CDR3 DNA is TGTGCCATCGGGGGACAGGGGATTGGGGAGCAGTACTTC. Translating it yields CAIGGQGIGEQYF.

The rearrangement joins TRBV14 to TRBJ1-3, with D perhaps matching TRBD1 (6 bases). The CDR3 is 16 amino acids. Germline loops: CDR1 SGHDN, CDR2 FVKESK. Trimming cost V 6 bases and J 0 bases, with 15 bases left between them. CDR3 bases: TGTGCCAGCAGTTTCTTCACAGGGAGCTCTGGAAACACCATATATTTT. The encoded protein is CASSFFTGSSGNTIYF.

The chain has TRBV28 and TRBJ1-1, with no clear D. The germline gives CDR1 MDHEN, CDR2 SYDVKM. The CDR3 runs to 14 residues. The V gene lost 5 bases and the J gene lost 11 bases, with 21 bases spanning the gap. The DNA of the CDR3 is TGTGCCAGCAGTCCGACCCTTCAAGTCAGCGGGGCTTTCTTT. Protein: CASSPTLQVSGAFF. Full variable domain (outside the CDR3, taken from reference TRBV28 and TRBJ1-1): DVKVTQSSRYLVKRTGEKVFLECVQDMDHENMFWYRQDPGLGLRLIYFSYDVKMKEKGDIPEGYSVSREKKERFSLILESASTNQTSMYLCASSPTLQVSGAFFGQGTRLTVV.